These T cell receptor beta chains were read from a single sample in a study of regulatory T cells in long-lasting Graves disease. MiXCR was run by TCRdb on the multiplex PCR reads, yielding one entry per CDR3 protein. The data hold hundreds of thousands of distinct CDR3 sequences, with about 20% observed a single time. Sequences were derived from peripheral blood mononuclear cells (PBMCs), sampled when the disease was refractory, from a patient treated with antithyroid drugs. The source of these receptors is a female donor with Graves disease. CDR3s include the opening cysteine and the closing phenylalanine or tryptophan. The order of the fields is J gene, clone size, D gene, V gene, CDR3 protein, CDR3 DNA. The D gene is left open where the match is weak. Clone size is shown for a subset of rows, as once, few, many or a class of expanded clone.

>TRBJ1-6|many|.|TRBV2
CASSAPGSYNSPLHF
TGTGCCAGCAGTGCGCCGGGGAGCTATAATTCACCCCTCCACTTT
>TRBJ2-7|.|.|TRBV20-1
CSAIKEIRTYEQYF
TGCAGTGCTATTAAAGAGATTCGTACCTACGAGCAGTACTTC
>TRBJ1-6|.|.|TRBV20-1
CSAGTSALHF
TGCAGTGCCGGGACCTCGGCCCTCCACTTT
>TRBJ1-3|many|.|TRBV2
CASSEGQYSGNTIYF
TGTGCCAGCAGTGAAGGACAGTACTCTGGAAACACCATATATTTT
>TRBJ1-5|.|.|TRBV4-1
CASSPYGRSGEPQHF
TGCGCCAGCAGCCCCTATGGAAGGTCGGGGGAGCCCCAGCATTTT
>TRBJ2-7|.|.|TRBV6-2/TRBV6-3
CASSYGYFEKQYF
TGTGCCAGCAGTTACGGGTACTTCGAGAAGCAGTACTTC
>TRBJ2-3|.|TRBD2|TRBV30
CAWSRTAGGSADTQYF
TGTGCCTGGAGTAGAACGGCGGGAGGGAGCGCAGATACGCAGTATTTT
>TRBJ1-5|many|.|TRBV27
CASSQRDTTWSNQPQHF
TGTGCCAGCAGTCAGCGGGACACTACTTGGAGCAATCAGCCCCAGCATTTT
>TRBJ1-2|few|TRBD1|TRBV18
CASSPPGQGSGYTF
TGTGCCAGCTCACCACCGGGACAGGGCTCTGGCTACACCTTC
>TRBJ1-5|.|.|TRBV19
CASSMGSTAQPQHF
TGTGCCAGTAGTATGGGGTCGACAGCACAGCCCCAGCATTTT
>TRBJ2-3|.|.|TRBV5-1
CASSLDSHTDTQYF
TGCGCCAGCAGCTTGGACAGTCACACAGATACGCAGTATTTT
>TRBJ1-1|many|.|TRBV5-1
CASSFTLLDTEAFF
TGCGCCAGCAGCTTTACGTTACTTGACACTGAAGCTTTCTTT
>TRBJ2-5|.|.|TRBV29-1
CSVEKNGEAQYF
TGCAGCGTTGAAAAAAACGGAGAGGCCCAGTACTTC
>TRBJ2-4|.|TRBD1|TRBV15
CATSEGQIQNIQYF
TGTGCCACCAGCGAGGGACAGATCCAAAACATTCAGTACTTC
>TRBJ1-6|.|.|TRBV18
CASSPPPGPLHF
TGTGCCAGCTCACCACCCCCCGGGCCCCTCCACTTT
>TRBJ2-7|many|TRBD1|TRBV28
CASMGATGAYEQYF
TGTGCCAGCATGGGGGCGACAGGGGCCTACGAGCAGTACTTC
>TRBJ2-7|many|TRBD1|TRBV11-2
CASSLGTGGRWEQYF
TGTGCCAGCAGCTTAGGGACAGGTGGACGATGGGAGCAGTACTTC
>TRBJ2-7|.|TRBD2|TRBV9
CASSGGGTESREQYF
TGTGCCAGCAGCGGGGGGGGGACGGAGTCTAGGGAGCAGTACTTC
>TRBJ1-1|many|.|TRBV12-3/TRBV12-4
CASSLLAEEAFF
TGTGCCAGCAGTTTACTGGCGGAGGAAGCTTTCTTT
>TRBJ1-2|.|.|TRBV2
CASSRIGFSYGYTF
TGTGCCAGCAGTCGGATAGGGTTTTCCTATGGCTACACCTTC
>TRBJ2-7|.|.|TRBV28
CASSTHREVSEQYF
TGTGCCAGCAGTACTCACAGGGAAGTCTCCGAGCAGTACTTC
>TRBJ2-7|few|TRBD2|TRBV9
CASSGAVGGLAVQYF
TGTGCCAGCAGCGGAGCCGTGGGGGGACTAGCCGTGCAGTACTTC
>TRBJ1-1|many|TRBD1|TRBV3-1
CASTERPGTGTEAFF
TGTGCCAGCACCGAACGTCCCGGGACAGGGACTGAAGCTTTCTTT
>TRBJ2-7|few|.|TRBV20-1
CSANPLDRPSSYEQYF
TGCAGTGCTAACCCCCTTGACAGGCCTTCTTCCTACGAGCAGTACTTC
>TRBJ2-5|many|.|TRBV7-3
CASASRRTQYF
TGTGCCAGCGCTAGTCGGCGGACCCAGTACTTC
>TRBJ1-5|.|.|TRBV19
CASRVGVSNQPQHF
TGTGCCAGTAGGGTTGGTGTTAGCAATCAGCCCCAGCATTTT
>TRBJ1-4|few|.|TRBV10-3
CAISEGGGANEKLFF
TGTGCCATCAGTGAGGGTGGTGGTGCTAATGAAAAACTGTTTTTT
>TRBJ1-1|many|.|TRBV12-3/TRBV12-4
CASSLSAGEETEAFF
TGTGCCAGCAGTTTAAGTGCAGGGGAGGAAACTGAAGCTTTCTTT
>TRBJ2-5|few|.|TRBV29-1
CSVEDDGLEETQYF
TGCAGCGTTGAAGATGACGGGTTGGAAGAGACCCAGTACTTC
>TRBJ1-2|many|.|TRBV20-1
CSASGQPSGYGYTF
TGCAGTGCTAGTGGCCAGCCTAGCGGGTATGGCTACACCTTC
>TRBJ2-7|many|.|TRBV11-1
CASSLDHGYYEQYF
TGTGCCAGCAGCTTAGATCACGGCTACTACGAGCAGTACTTC
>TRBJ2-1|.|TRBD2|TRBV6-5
CASSYSGLAGNEQFF
TGTGCCAGCAGTTACTCGGGGCTAGCGGGAAATGAGCAGTTCTTC
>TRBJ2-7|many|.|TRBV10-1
CASSGLGRSDYEQYF
TGCGCCAGCAGTGGGCTGGGAAGATCAGACTACGAGCAGTACTTC
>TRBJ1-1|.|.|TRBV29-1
CSGWTLRNTEAFF
TGCAGCGGTTGGACCCTGAGGAACACTGAAGCTTTCTTT
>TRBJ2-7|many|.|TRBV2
CASSRESYEQYF
TGTGCCAGCAGCAGGGAAAGCTACGAGCAGTACTTC
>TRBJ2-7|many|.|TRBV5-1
CASSSNGLGEQYF
TGCGCCAGCAGCTCAAATGGACTTGGCGAGCAGTACTTC
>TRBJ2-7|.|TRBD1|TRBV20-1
CRIPGQVSYEQYF
TGCAGGATTCCGGGACAGGTCTCCTACGAGCAGTACTTC
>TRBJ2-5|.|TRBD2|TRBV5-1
CASSSGLAGSQETQYF
TGCGCCAGCAGCTCGGGACTAGCGGGGTCACAAGAGACCCAGTACTTC
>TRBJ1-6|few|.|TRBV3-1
CASSQGVMNSPLHF
TGTGCCAGCAGCCAAGGGGTTATGAATTCACCCCTCCACTTT
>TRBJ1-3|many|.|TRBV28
CASRRGRGGNTIYF
TGTGCCAGCAGACGGGGCAGAGGTGGAAACACCATATATTTT
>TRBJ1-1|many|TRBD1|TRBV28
CASTFQGQPNTEAFF
TGTGCCAGCACCTTTCAGGGACAGCCGAACACTGAAGCTTTCTTT
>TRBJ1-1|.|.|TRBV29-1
CSAKDTLNTEAFF
TGCAGCGCCAAAGACACGTTGAACACTGAAGCTTTCTTT
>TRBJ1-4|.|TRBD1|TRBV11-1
CASSLWTGGSEKLFF
TGTGCCAGCAGCCTCTGGACAGGGGGTAGCGAAAAACTGTTTTTT
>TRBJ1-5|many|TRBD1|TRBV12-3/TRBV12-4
CASSPTGVSNQPQHF
TGTGCCAGCAGCCCGACAGGGGTGAGCAATCAGCCCCAGCATTTT
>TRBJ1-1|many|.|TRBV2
CASTYGQNRGRLNTEAFF
TGTGCCAGCACCTATGGGCAAAATAGAGGACGGCTGAACACTGAAGCTTTCTTT
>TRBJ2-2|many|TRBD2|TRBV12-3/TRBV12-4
CASGNRLAGNTGELFF
TGTGCCAGCGGAAACAGACTAGCGGGAAACACCGGGGAGCTGTTTTTT
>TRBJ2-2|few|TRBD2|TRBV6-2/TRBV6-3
CASSYHGLAAMTGELFF
TGTGCCAGCAGTTACCATGGACTAGCGGCCATGACCGGGGAGCTGTTTTTT
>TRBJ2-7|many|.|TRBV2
CASTREGYEQYF
TGTGCATCCACGCGGGAAGGCTACGAGCAGTACTTC
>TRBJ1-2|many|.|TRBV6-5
CASSYSLGTSYGYTF
TGTGCCAGCAGTTACTCTCTGGGGACGTCATATGGCTACACCTTC
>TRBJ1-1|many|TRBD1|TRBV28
CASFGTANTEAFF
TGTGCCAGTTTCGGGACAGCGAACACTGAAGCTTTCTTT
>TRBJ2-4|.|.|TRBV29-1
CSVVALTTGLGKNIQYF
TGCAGCGTTGTGGCCCTCACAACAGGTTTGGGCAAAAACATTCAGTACTTC
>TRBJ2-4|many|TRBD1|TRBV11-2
CASSHRQGNIQYF
TGTGCCAGCAGCCACCGACAGGGAAACATTCAGTACTTC
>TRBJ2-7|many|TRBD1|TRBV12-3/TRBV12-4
CASSLIRGPYEQYF
TGTGCCAGCAGTTTAATCAGGGGGCCCTACGAGCAGTACTTC
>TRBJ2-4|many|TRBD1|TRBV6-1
CASSTNTGGLTKNIQYF
TGTGCCAGCAGTACCAATACAGGGGGCCTAACCAAAAACATTCAGTACTTC
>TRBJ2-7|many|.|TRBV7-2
CASSLAGLLPGLEQYF
TGTGCCAGCAGCTTAGCTGGACTATTGCCTGGACTCGAGCAGTACTTC